This T cell receptor (beta chain) was profiled in a study of cytomegalovirus exposure and HLA in healthy donors. Findings and caveats of the study: Later examination showed HLA-associated TCR beta chains had greater clonal expansion than equally common others. Researchers counted 150 to 200 TCR beta chains as cytomegalovirus-associated.

From germline, CDR1 is SGHDT and CDR2 YYEEEE. The CDR3 is made up of 16 amino acids. Deletions cut 0 bases from V and 6 bases from J, with 18 bases between. Comment on this clone: What it binds is not known.

It was with 60 Vbeta and 13 Jbeta primers that the PCR ran. Clones were read by immunoSEQ multiplex PCR, and TCRdb kept only the in-frame ones, dropping some. The sample holds a few hundred thousand clones, roughly 70% seen once. Donors counted as nominally healthy when sampled, yet unrecorded immune exposures were likely. Sequencing used PBMCs. The chain is built from TRBV5-6 and TRBJ2-5, with D maybe TRBD1 (5 bases). This TCR came from a female donor in good health and CMV-seronegative. CDR3 region: CASSLVRQGLGKTQYF. The DNA for the CDR3 is TGTGCCAGCAGCTTGGTTCGCCAGGGTTTAGGAAAGACCCAGTACTTC.